Listed below are T cell receptor beta chains from one sample, sequenced in a study of T cell repertoires in cytomegalovirus infection. Antigens for these TCRs are unknown. TCRdb called the reads again in MiXCR, with one record for every CDR3 protein. The profile shows roughly 200,000 distinct CDR3 sequences, around two fifths of them singletons. This material consisted of CD8+ T cells from cultured PBMCs, taken from culture after CMV antigen stimulation. All receptors come from a human donor in good health (CMV status not recorded). Some clones in this sample may be carry-over from other donors' samples. CDR3s include the opening cysteine and the closing phenylalanine or tryptophan. Each record gives: V gene, D gene, J gene, clone size, CDR3 protein, CDR3 DNA. D genes are given only for firm matches. The listing skips clone size in some rows; elsewhere it reads once, few, many or a size class.

v_gene: TRBV12-3/TRBV12-4
d_gene: NA
j_gene: TRBJ2-7
abundance: few
CDR3aa: CASSRDHYEQYF
CDR3nt: TGTGCCAGCAGCCGCGACCACTACGAGCAGTACTTC

v_gene: TRBV7-8
d_gene: NA
j_gene: TRBJ1-5
abundance: few
CDR3aa: CASSLAGTPGANQPQHF
CDR3nt: TGTGCCAGCAGCTTAGCGGGGACACCAGGGGCCAATCAGCCCCAGCATTTT

v_gene: TRBV7-6
d_gene: NA
j_gene: TRBJ1-5
abundance: NA
CDR3aa: CASRDGPPTNSNQPQHF
CDR3nt: TGTGCCAGCAGGGACGGGCCGCCGACTAATAGCAATCAGCCCCAGCATTTT

v_gene: TRBV29-1
d_gene: NA
j_gene: TRBJ2-7
abundance: NA
CDR3aa: CSVWDRETAYEQYF
CDR3nt: TGCAGCGTTTGGGACCGGGAAACAGCCTACGAGCAGTACTTC

v_gene: TRBV7-3
d_gene: TRBD2
j_gene: TRBJ2-1
abundance: NA
CDR3aa: CASSPHGGSGNDQFF
CDR3nt: TGTGCCAGCAGCCCGCACGGGGGGTCGGGGAATGATCAGTTCTTC

v_gene: TRBV12-3/TRBV12-4
d_gene: NA
j_gene: TRBJ1-5
abundance: few
CDR3aa: CASSLEINQPQHF
CDR3nt: TGTGCCAGCAGTTTAGAGATCAATCAGCCCCAGCATTTT

v_gene: TRBV12-3/TRBV12-4
d_gene: TRBD2
j_gene: TRBJ2-7
abundance: NA
CDR3aa: CASSFAPGSGRAREQYF
CDR3nt: TGTGCCAGCAGTTTTGCCCCGGGTAGCGGGAGGGCGCGGGAGCAGTACTTC

v_gene: TRBV6-1
d_gene: NA
j_gene: TRBJ2-1
abundance: NA
CDR3aa: CASSEEARISYNEQFF
CDR3nt: TGTGCCAGCAGTGAAGAGGCACGAATCTCCTACAATGAGCAGTTCTTC

v_gene: TRBV4-1
d_gene: TRBD1
j_gene: TRBJ1-1
abundance: few
CDR3aa: CASSSGGATTEAFF
CDR3nt: TGCGCCAGCAGCTCAGGGGGCGCAACCACTGAAGCTTTCTTT

v_gene: TRBV6-1
d_gene: NA
j_gene: TRBJ2-4
abundance: NA
CDR3aa: CASSPRSGELENIQYF
CDR3nt: TGTGCCAGCAGTCCCCGGTCAGGGGAGTTGGAAAACATTCAGTACTTC

v_gene: TRBV10-3
d_gene: NA
j_gene: TRBJ1-5
abundance: NA
CDR3aa: CAISEAANQPQHF
CDR3nt: TGTGCCATCAGTGAGGCAGCTAATCAGCCCCAGCATTTT

v_gene: TRBV7-2
d_gene: NA
j_gene: TRBJ2-7
abundance: NA
CDR3aa: CASSRRSGESSYEQYF
CDR3nt: TGTGCCAGCAGCCGCAGGTCGGGCGAGAGCTCCTACGAGCAGTACTTC

v_gene: TRBV28
d_gene: TRBD2
j_gene: TRBJ2-7
abundance: NA
CDR3aa: CASSFLRGGPNEQYF
CDR3nt: TGTGCCAGCAGTTTTCTGCGGGGGGGCCCAAACGAGCAGTACTTC

v_gene: TRBV6-6
d_gene: NA
j_gene: TRBJ1-2
abundance: many
CDR3aa: CASSYSRTSDGYTF
CDR3nt: TGTGCCAGCAGTTACTCGAGGACGTCGGATGGCTACACCTTC

v_gene: TRBV7-8
d_gene: TRBD1
j_gene: TRBJ2-7
abundance: NA
CDR3aa: CASSLRQGSEQYF
CDR3nt: TGTGCCAGCAGCTTAAGACAGGGGAGCGAGCAGTACTTC

v_gene: TRBV12-3/TRBV12-4
d_gene: NA
j_gene: TRBJ1-3
abundance: NA
CDR3aa: CASSLRQVNSGNTIYF
CDR3nt: TGTGCCAGCAGTTTGCGACAGGTTAACTCTGGAAACACCATATATTTT

v_gene: TRBV7-6
d_gene: TRBD1
j_gene: TRBJ1-1
abundance: once
CDR3aa: CASSSGGQNTEAFF
CDR3nt: TGTGCCAGCAGCTCAGGGGGCCAGAACACTGAAGCTTTCTTT

v_gene: TRBV7-9
d_gene: TRBD1
j_gene: TRBJ1-5
abundance: many
CDR3aa: CASSLGPGGPLNQPQHF
CDR3nt: TGTGCCAGCAGCTTAGGGCCAGGGGGACCCCTCAATCAGCCCCAGCATTTT

v_gene: TRBV28
d_gene: NA
j_gene: TRBJ2-7
abundance: NA
CDR3aa: CASSLDRDNSYEQYF
CDR3nt: TGTGCCAGCAGTTTAGACCGGGACAATTCCTACGAGCAGTACTTC

v_gene: TRBV7-6
d_gene: TRBD2
j_gene: TRBJ2-3
abundance: few
CDR3aa: CASSRREGQDTQYF
CDR3nt: TGTGCCAGCAGCCGGAGGGAGGGCCAAGATACGCAGTATTTT

v_gene: TRBV14
d_gene: NA
j_gene: TRBJ2-2
abundance: NA
CDR3aa: CASSQRAGLGRSNTGELFF
CDR3nt: TGTGCCAGCAGCCAAAGGGCAGGTCTTGGGAGGTCGAACACCGGGGAGCTGTTTTTT

v_gene: TRBV9
d_gene: TRBD1
j_gene: TRBJ2-6
abundance: NA
CDR3aa: CASSPQGGGANVLTF
CDR3nt: TGTGCCAGCAGTCCACAGGGGGGTGGGGCCAACGTCCTGACTTTC

v_gene: TRBV6-5
d_gene: NA
j_gene: TRBJ1-1
abundance: many
CDR3aa: CASSYSPLDGNTEAFF
CDR3nt: TGTGCCAGCAGTTACTCCCCATTGGACGGTAACACTGAAGCTTTCTTT

v_gene: TRBV10-3
d_gene: NA
j_gene: TRBJ2-2
abundance: NA
CDR3aa: CAISRTGPGELFF
CDR3nt: TGTGCCATCAGTCGAACCGGACCCGGGGAGCTGTTTTTT

v_gene: TRBV15
d_gene: NA
j_gene: TRBJ1-1
abundance: once
CDR3aa: CATSRDGFGTEAFF
CDR3nt: TGTGCCACCAGCAGAGATGGTTTTGGCACTGAAGCTTTCTTT

v_gene: TRBV28
d_gene: TRBD1
j_gene: TRBJ1-2
abundance: NA
CDR3aa: CASSFGTGRYGYTF
CDR3nt: TGTGCCAGCAGTTTTGGGACAGGGAGATATGGCTACACCTTC

v_gene: TRBV7-2
d_gene: NA
j_gene: TRBJ1-2
abundance: NA
CDR3aa: CASSLRTGDRPYSYGYTF
CDR3nt: TGTGCCAGCAGCTTACGCACAGGTGACAGACCCTATTCCTATGGCTACACCTTC

v_gene: TRBV7-3
d_gene: NA
j_gene: TRBJ2-5
abundance: NA
CDR3aa: CASSFGGYETQYF
CDR3nt: TGTGCCAGCAGCTTTGGCGGTTACGAGACCCAGTACTTC

v_gene: TRBV6-5
d_gene: NA
j_gene: TRBJ1-6
abundance: many
CDR3aa: CASRVNGRFYNSPLHF
CDR3nt: TGTGCCAGCCGGGTCAACGGACGGTTTTATAATTCACCCCTCCACTTT

v_gene: TRBV7-9
d_gene: NA
j_gene: TRBJ2-2
abundance: NA
CDR3aa: CASRPIRFDVGELFF
CDR3nt: TGTGCCAGCAGGCCGATAAGGTTCGACGTCGGGGAGCTGTTTTTT

v_gene: TRBV20-1
d_gene: TRBD1
j_gene: TRBJ2-1
abundance: few
CDR3aa: CSAREGTGVNNEQFF
CDR3nt: TGCAGTGCCCGAGAAGGGACAGGGGTCAACAATGAGCAGTTCTTC

v_gene: TRBV9
d_gene: NA
j_gene: TRBJ2-1
abundance: NA
CDR3aa: CASSVDSSGVYNEQFF
CDR3nt: TGTGCCAGCAGCGTAGATTCGAGTGGGGTCTACAATGAGCAGTTCTTC

v_gene: TRBV12-3/TRBV12-4
d_gene: NA
j_gene: TRBJ1-1
abundance: few
CDR3aa: CASSPHGGQAFF
CDR3nt: TGTGCCAGCAGTCCCCATGGGGGCCAAGCTTTCTTT

v_gene: TRBV7-9
d_gene: NA
j_gene: TRBJ2-5
abundance: NA
CDR3aa: CASSLAIGHREQETQYF
CDR3nt: TGTGCCAGCAGCTTAGCGATCGGACACAGGGAACAAGAGACCCAGTACTTC

v_gene: TRBV2
d_gene: TRBD1
j_gene: TRBJ2-5
abundance: NA
CDR3aa: CASSLDRDGKYQETQYF
CDR3nt: TGTGCCAGCAGTCTAGACAGGGACGGGAAGTACCAAGAGACCCAGTACTTC

v_gene: TRBV20-1
d_gene: TRBD1
j_gene: TRBJ2-1
abundance: NA
CDR3aa: CSASPGRGKGWEQFF
CDR3nt: TGCAGTGCTAGTCCGGGCAGGGGGAAAGGTTGGGAGCAGTTCTTC

v_gene: TRBV9
d_gene: NA
j_gene: TRBJ2-1
abundance: NA
CDR3aa: CASSVGHNEQFF
CDR3nt: TGTGCCAGCAGCGTAGGGCACAATGAGCAGTTCTTC

v_gene: TRBV7-6
d_gene: NA
j_gene: TRBJ2-2
abundance: NA
CDR3aa: CASSPGWDTGELFF
CDR3nt: TGTGCCAGCAGTCCGGGGTGGGACACCGGGGAGCTGTTTTTT

v_gene: TRBV20-1
d_gene: NA
j_gene: TRBJ2-6
abundance: NA
CDR3aa: CSARGVGESGANVLTF
CDR3nt: TGCAGTGCTAGAGGGGTGGGTGAATCTGGGGCCAACGTCCTGACTTTC